This T cell receptor beta chain was sequenced for a study of early T cells in non-severe SARS-CoV-2 infection. Study-wide context: With bulk RNA from unsorted whole blood as input, sequencing yielded unpaired chains.

Study-wide findings and caveats: Anti-spike CD8 responses were favored by VDJdb matching, which missed private and CD4 specificities.

From germline, CDR1 is SEHNR and CDR2 FQNEAQ (reference sequence). The CDR3 runs to 14 residues. The V end was cut by 1 base, the J end by 8 bases, with 11 bases between. This clonotype was observed many times. The antigen is not known. The protocol attached unique molecular identifiers to individual cDNA molecules. TCRdb analysed the 5' RACE reads with MiXCR anew, one entry per CDR3 protein. Among 43,000 or so distinct CDR3 sequences listed, about 4% were seen once. The chain recombines TRBV7-9 with TRBJ1-4, with D unresolved. Sample: whole blood. This TCR came from an adult who was a healthcare worker with PCR-confirmed SARS-CoV-2 infection or an uninfected control (not recorded which). The CDR3 DNA reads as TGTGCCAGCAGCTTAGAAGTTTTCGGGGAAAAACTGTTTTTT. It encodes CASSLEVFGEKLFF. The whole variable domain, remainder taken from reference TRBV7-9 and TRBJ1-4, is DTGVSQNPRHKITKRGQNVTFRCDPISEHNRLYWYRQTLGQGPEFLTYFQNEAQLEKSRLLSDRFSAERPKGSFSTLEIQRTEQGDSAMYLCASSLEVFGEKLFFGSGTQLSVL.